This entry concerns a single T cell receptor (beta chain). The data originate from a study of blood T cell repertoires in COVID-19. Study-level information: COVID-19 samples, acute and convalescent, were from the United States, Italy and Spain. PBMCs, B-cell-depleted T cells, or T cells were the source of the cDNA or gDNA that made up the material.

TCRdb keeps only in-frame clones here, not all; method: immunoSEQ multiplex PCR. The data show roughly 120,000 clones, approximately 85% seen once. After removal of 4 bases from V and 3 bases from J, the junction contained 5 bases not matched to a gene. There are 14 residues in the CDR3. The germline V gene has CDR1 SGHRS and CDR2 YFSETQ. This chain links TRBV5-1 with TRBJ1-2, with 8 bases identical to TRBD1. Sequenced: peripheral blood. The source of this sequence is a woman of 80 years or more with COVID-19, enrolled during active disease. The CDR3 region is CASSRQGPDYGYTF. CDR3 coding DNA: TGCGCCAGCAGCCGACAGGGGCCCGACTATGGCTACACCTTC.